A selection of T cell receptor beta chains follows, all from one sample in a study of OX40 agonist ivuxolimab in advanced cancers. The protocol was immunoSEQ multiplex PCR, while the TCRdb copy is restricted to in-frame clones and leaves out a portion. The table lists some 74,000 clones, over 75% of them singletons. This material consisted of CD4+ or CD8+ T cells sorted from blood, taken in a trial of the OX40 agonist ivuxolimab. The receptors stem from an adult with an advanced solid tumor such as melanoma, head and neck, liver or kidney cancer. CDR3s include the opening cysteine and the closing phenylalanine or tryptophan. Fields, in order: D gene, J gene, clone size, V gene, CDR3 protein, CDR3 DNA. A D gene is named only where the DNA matches it firmly. Where a row states a size, it is once, few, many or the class of an expanded clone; other rows omit it.

NA TRBJ2-1 NA TRBV5-4 CASSLLPSSQEQFF TGTGCCAGCAGCTTGTTGCCCTCCTCACAGGAGCAGTTCTTC
TRBD1 TRBJ2-7 NA TRBV9 CASSVGAGTGGSYEQYF TGTGCCAGCAGCGTAGGAGCTGGGACAGGGGGCTCCTACGAGCAGTACTTC
NA TRBJ2-1 once TRBV6-1 CASRASYNEQFF TGTGCCAGCAGGGCATCCTACAATGAGCAGTTCTTC
TRBD1 TRBJ2-5 NA TRBV7-2 CASGRTDRSETQYF TGTGCCAGCGGACGGACGGACAGGTCAGAGACCCAGTACTTC
TRBD2 TRBJ2-1 NA TRBV7-3 CASSLGLAGGEQFF TGTGCCAGCAGCTTGGGACTAGCGGGAGGAGAGCAGTTCTTC
NA TRBJ2-7 NA TRBV19 CASSMIGAQSSYEQYF TGTGCCAGTAGTATGATCGGTGCCCAAAGTTCCTACGAGCAGTACTTC
NA TRBJ1-4 NA TRBV7-9 CASSVRSLQGFEKLFF TGTGCCAGCAGCGTTAGATCCCTACAGGGCTTCGAAAAACTGTTTTTT
NA TRBJ1-5 NA TRBV6-1 CASSEVGSNQPQHF TGTGCCAGCAGTGAAGTTGGTAGCAATCAGCCCCAGCATTTT
NA TRBJ2-1 NA TRBV9 CASSVGNLAYNEQFF TGTGCCAGCAGCGTGGGGAACTTGGCCTACAATGAGCAGTTCTTC
TRBD1 TRBJ2-7 NA TRBV28 CASSLQGAYEQYF TGTGCCAGCAGTCTACAGGGGGCCTACGAGCAGTACTTC
TRBD2 TRBJ2-7 NA TRBV19 CATPNHTGAIAGGPYEQYF TGTGCCACGCCTAACCATACAGGGGCCATAGCGGGAGGGCCTTACGAGCAGTACTTC
NA TRBJ2-7 NA TRBV28 CASSPPGARYEQYF TGTGCCAGCAGTCCCCCGGGGGCTCGCTACGAGCAGTACTTC
TRBD2 TRBJ2-5 NA TRBV27 CASRPTSGRAGVRRETQYF TGTGCCAGCAGGCCCACTAGCGGGAGGGCCGGAGTGCGGCGAGAGACCCAGTACTTC
TRBD1 TRBJ2-3 NA TRBV19 CASSHRRQGRTDTQYF TGTGCCAGTAGTCACCGCCGACAGGGGAGGACAGATACGCAGTATTTT
NA TRBJ2-7 NA TRBV21-1 CASSPQDSYEQYF TGTGCCAGCAGCCCCCAAGACTCCTACGAGCAGTACTTC
NA TRBJ2-1 NA TRBV28 CASSSYYSSRNEQFF TGTGCCAGCAGCTCCTACTACTCGTCGCGCAATGAGCAGTTCTTC
NA TRBJ2-7 NA TRBV14 CASSQVSGMKREQYF TGTGCCAGCAGCCAAGTCTCCGGGATGAAGCGCGAGCAGTACTTC
TRBD1 TRBJ1-5 NA TRBV2 CASSESTGGQPQHF TGTGCCAGCAGTGAATCGACAGGGGGCCAGCCCCAGCATTTT
TRBD2 TRBJ2-5 NA TRBV5-1 CASSSSSGIRETQYF TGCGCCAGCAGTAGCTCTAGCGGGATCCGAGAGACCCAGTACTTC
NA TRBJ1-2 few TRBV20-1 CSAHWSGTF TGCAGTGCCCATTGGTCAGGCACCTTC
NA TRBJ1-5 few TRBV18 CASSLLDSNQPQHF TGTGCCAGCTCACTCCTGGACAGCAATCAGCCCCAGCATTTT
TRBD1 TRBJ2-5 NA TRBV10-3 CAISEVLGQGSKQYF TGTGCCATCAGTGAGGTCTTGGGACAGGGGAGTAAGCAGTACTTC
NA TRBJ2-1 few TRBV6-5 CASGDPPRNEQFF TGTGCCAGCGGGGACCCCCCGCGCAATGAGCAGTTCTTC
TRBD1 TRBJ2-5 NA TRBV28 CASSSGGQGRETQYF TGTGCCAGCAGCTCAGGGGGACAGGGGAGGGAGACCCAGTACTTC
NA TRBJ2-5 NA TRBV7-9 CASSHRRKTGGGEETQYF TGTGCCAGCAGCCACCGCCGAAAAACGGGGGGCGGTGAGGAGACCCAGTACTTC
TRBD1 TRBJ1-2 NA TRBV27 CASRQTGTNYGYTF TGTGCCAGTCGCCAGACAGGGACGAACTATGGCTACACCTTC
NA TRBJ1-1 NA TRBV6-1 CASSVTGKNTEAFF TGTGCCAGCAGTGTAACCGGGAAAAACACTGAAGCTTTCTTT
TRBD2 TRBJ2-1 NA TRBV7-9 CASSQDGMGLAGENEQFF TGCGCCAGCAGCCAAGATGGGATGGGACTAGCGGGAGAAAATGAGCAGTTCTTC
NA TRBJ2-5 few TRBV20-1 CSAGQETQYF TGCAGTGCTGGACAAGAGACCCAGTACTTC
TRBD2 TRBJ2-1 NA TRBV7-2 CASSQNPSGRSKDEQFF TGTGCCAGCAGCCAAAATCCTAGCGGGAGGTCTAAGGATGAGCAGTTCTTC
NA TRBJ1-1 NA TRBV27 CASSLFGGPNTEAFF TGTGCCAGCAGTTTATTTGGGGGGCCGAACACTGAAGCTTTCTTT
NA TRBJ2-3 NA TRBV30 CAWSMTRARTQYF TGTGCCTGGAGTATGACCAGGGCACGTACGCAGTATTTT
TRBD1 TRBJ1-3 NA TRBV5-6 CASSRDRGKTGNTIYF TGTGCCAGCAGCCGAGACAGGGGGAAGACGGGAAACACCATATATTTT
NA TRBJ2-7 NA TRBV7-2 CASSLGYRTYEQYF TGTGCCAGCAGCTTAGGGTACAGGACCTACGAGCAGTACTTC
TRBD1 TRBJ1-5 NA TRBV28 CATVEGASQPQHF TGTGCCACCGTGGAGGGGGCGAGTCAGCCCCAGCATTTT
NA TRBJ2-1 NA TRBV19 CASSGRYNEQFF TGTGCCAGTAGTGGCAGATACAATGAGCAGTTCTTC